This T cell receptor beta chain was sequenced during a study of blood T cell repertoires in COVID-19. Study as a whole: COVID-19 samples, acute and convalescent, were from the United States, Italy and Spain. T cells, B-cell-depleted T cells, or PBMCs provided the cDNA or gDNA that served as material.

Source study methods: Reference gene primer amplification gave nucleated cell count estimates. Here immunoSEQ multiplex PCR was the method, and the copy in TCRdb shows in-frame clones only, minus some. V, J and clone size are taken as reported in that table, and D and trimming were inferred from the DNA itself. The sample shows approximately 89,000 clones, more than 75% of them seen only once. The CDR3 runs 18 residues. V gave up 5 bases and J gave up 0 bases, with 17 bases separating them. Germline V gene sequence: CDR1 LNHDA, CDR2 SQIVND (reference sequence). V usage is TRBV19 and J usage is TRBJ1-6, with a tentative D call TRBD1 (6 bases). Sequencing was carried out using peripheral blood. The clonotype comes from a woman in her seventies with acute or convalescent COVID-19. The CDR3 here is CASSVLARGASYNSPLHF. In DNA form, the CDR3 reads TGTGCCAGTAGTGTCCTCGCCCGGGGGGCCTCCTATAATTCACCCCTCCACTTT. The variable domain in full, completed from reference TRBV19 and TRBJ1-6, reads DGGITQSPKYLFRKEGQNVTLSCEQNLNHDAMYWYRQDPGQGLRLIYYSQIVNDFQKGDIAEGYSVSREKKESFPLTVTSAQKNPTAFYLCASSVLARGASYNSPLHFGNGTRLTVT.